This T cell receptor (beta chain) was sequenced in a study of patients and donors after allogeneic stem cell transplantation. V was pared by 5 bases and J by 10 bases, with 11 bases of the junction left unmatched. The CDR3 has 15 amino acids. TCRdb re-analysed the RT-PCR reads in MiXCR, keeping a single row per CDR3 protein. The sample lists 920,000 or so distinct CDR3 sequences, around 17% seen once, with 6% in the top ten. The receptor comes from a human donor who was either an allogeneic HSCT recipient or a stem cell or donor lymphocyte infusion donor (not recorded which). It is not recorded whose cells these are; they may come from a transplant donor. The sequenced sample was blood, either unsorted or a sorted T cell fraction (not recorded which). The chain employs TRBV12-3 or TRBV12-4 and TRBJ1-4; the match to TRBD1 covers 9 bases. The CDR3 DNA is TGTGCCAGCAGTACGGACAGGGGCGGTCTAGGAAAACTGTTTTTT. The encoded protein is CASSTDRGGLGKLFF.